This T cell receptor (beta chain) comes out of a study of T cell changes during pregnancy in multiple sclerosis. This clone was seen just once. V lost 3 bases and J 7 bases, leaving 13 bases between the germline ends. The CDR3 contains 14 residues. Germline CDR1 SGHNT, CDR2 YYREEE (reference sequence). Here immunoSEQ multiplex PCR was the method, and the copy in TCRdb shows in-frame clones only, minus some. The sample has some 35,000 clones; approximately 89% are singletons. The specimen was CD4+ T cells from peripheral blood mononuclear cells, collected after pregnancy. V and J are TRBV5-4 and TRBJ2-2; D possibly corresponds to TRBD2 (6 bases). The sequence was collected from a female donor in good health, enrolled as a control in a pregnancy study. The CDR3 region is CASSSTRRDGELFF. The CDR3 region has the DNA TGTGCCAGCAGCTCGACTAGACGGGACGGGGAGCTGTTTTTT. The variable domain in full, completed from reference TRBV5-4 and TRBJ2-2, reads ETGVTQSPTHLIKTRGQQVTLRCSSQSGHNTVSWYQQALGQGPQFIFQYYREEENGRGNFPPRFSGLQFPNYSSELNVNALELDDSALYLCASSSTRRDGELFFGEGSRLTVL.